The 2 T cell receptor beta chains presented below share a single source sample, sequenced in a study of blood T cell repertoires in COVID-19. The data were produced by immunoSEQ multiplex PCR, yet TCRdb's version contains in-frame clones alone and is incomplete. Among around 450,000 clones, more than 85% were seen once, and the ten largest hold around 4.4%. The sample consisted of peripheral blood. The origin of the receptors is a woman aged 25 to 39 with acute or convalescent COVID-19.

This chain links TRBV5-4 with TRBJ2-7, with D unresolved. The length of the CDR3 is 14 residues. The germline V and J ends were trimmed by 4 bases and 3 bases, with 14 bases remaining between them. CDR1 SGHNT and CDR2 YYREEE come from the germline V gene (reference sequence). CDR3 residues: CASSPDRVLYEQYF. The CDR3 nucleotides are TGTGCCAGCAGCCCGGATCGGGTACTCTACGAGCAGTACTTC.

V usage is TRBV7-9 and J usage is TRBJ2-5; D gene ambiguous. The CDR3 is 15 residues long. In germline, CDR1 is SEHNR, CDR2 FQNEAQ (reference sequence). Deletions cut 1 base from V and 1 base from J, with 10 bases between. CDR3 sequence reads: CASSLVPSLQETQYF. In nucleotides, the CDR3 is TGTGCCAGCAGCTTAGTTCCCAGTCTCCAAGAGACCCAGTACTTC.